These 27 T cell receptor beta chains share one sample of origin, sequenced in a study of post-analysis software for immune sequencing data (dated by TCRdb to 2013 to 2016). Findings and caveats that apply to the study as a whole: Patients showed significantly higher frequencies than controls for a handful of TRBV segments, among them TRBV5-6, TRBV5-1 and TRBV20-1.

Antigen specificity for these receptors is unknown. The library was obtained by PCR. Sequencing relied on an Illumina HiSeq 2500. Unique molecular identifiers were incorporated into TCR beta cDNA libraries to reduce PCR and sequencing biases. The raw public data were reprocessed by TCRdb itself: fastp quality trimming at Q25, MiXCR clonotype calling, in-frame beta chains only. Rows matching on CDR3 protein sequence are summarized as one entry with the most common DNA and genes. This sample has under 900,000 distinct CDR3 sequences in its table, and under 70% of those were observed once. The ten largest account for approximately 4.5% of the sample. The sequenced material came from blood. Receptors originate from a girl aged 5-17 years with multiple sclerosis.

The V and J genes are TRBV7-9 and TRBJ1-2; D not certain. CDR1 is SEHNR and CDR2 is FQNEAQ in the germline V gene (reference sequence). The CDR3 is made up of 12 amino acids. Between the trimmed V and J ends, which lost 3 bases and 4 bases, there was a span of 6 bases. As DNA, the CDR3 is TGTGCCAGCAGCTTCGGACTCTATGGCTACACCTTC. Translating it yields CASSFGLYGYTF.

The CDR3 reads CASSLDRPRADTQYF. In nucleotides, the CDR3 is TGTGCCAGCAGCTTAGATCGCCCGAGGGCAGATACGCAGTATTTT. The V call is TRBV11-2, the J call TRBJ2-3; the D gene is possibly TRBD2 (5 bases). The germline V gene has CDR1 SGHAT and CDR2 FQNNGV. There are 15 residues in the CDR3. Trimming took 0 bases from V and 4 from J, leaving 11 bases between them.

The chain joins TRBV7-2 to TRBJ2-5; TRBD2 agrees at 9 bases. V lost 5 bases, J lost 1 base, and 5 bases stayed unmatched. This CDR3 contains 15 residues. The germline V gene encodes CDR1 SGHTA and CDR2 FQGNSA. The CDR3 DNA sequence: TGTGCCAGCAGCCCCGGGACTAGCTCCCAAGAGACCCAGTACTTC. Translated, it gives CASSPGTSSQETQYF. The variable domain in full, with the rest retrieved from reference TRBV7-2 and TRBJ2-5, is GAGVSQSPSNKVTEKGKDVELRCDPISGHTALYWYRQSLGQGLEFLIYFQGNSAPDKSGLPSDRFSAERTGGSVSTLTIQRTQQEDSAVYLCASSPGTSSQETQYFGPGTRLLVL.

The rearrangement uses TRBV3-1 and TRBJ1-2; no definite D call. The CDR3 is made up of 13 amino acids. Germline CDR1 and CDR2: LGHDT and YNNKEL (reference sequence). Trimming pared 2 bases from V and 4 bases from J, leaving 8 bases between. CDR3 loop: CASSQKEFYGYTF. In DNA, the CDR3 is TGTGCCAGCAGCCAAAAAGAGTTCTATGGCTACACCTTC.

This chain links TRBV20-1 with TRBJ1-1, with D tentatively TRBD1 (6 bases). This CDR3 region has 15 residues. The V gene lost 6 bases and the J gene lost 3 bases, with 20 bases spanning the gap. Per the germline V gene, CDR1 is DFQATT and CDR2 is SNEGSKA (reference sequence). CDR3 loop: CSAYPRTVMYTEAFF. DNA of the CDR3: TGCAGTGCCTACCCCAGGACAGTAATGTACACTGAAGCTTTCTTT.

The V and J genes are TRBV20-1 and TRBJ1-2; 9 nucleotides match TRBD1. CDR1 and CDR2 from the germline V gene are DFQATT and SNEGSKA (reference sequence). The CDR3 extends over 16 amino acids. The ends lost 0 bases at V and 5 bases at J; junction bases unmatched: 10. CDR3 amino acids: CSAREQQTGGGYGYTF. The CDR3 nucleotides are TGCAGTGCTAGAGAACAACAAACAGGGGGCGGGTATGGCTACACCTTC.

The V and J genes are TRBV6-5 and TRBJ2-3, with D possibly matching TRBD1 (5 bases). The CDR3 has 15 residues. The germline CDR1 and CDR2 sequences are MNHEY and SVGAGI. V dropped 6 bases and J dropped 1 base, with 14 bases sitting between them. This CDR3 reads CASSPDEGGTDTQYF. The DNA of the CDR3 is TGTGCCAGCAGCCCCGATGAAGGGGGCACAGATACGCAGTATTTT.

V gene TRBV5-1 combines with J gene TRBJ2-4; 7 nucleotides agree with TRBD1. The J call may be in error: the DNA end matches TRBJ2-7 better. From germline, CDR1 is SGHRS and CDR2 YFSETQ. CDR3 size: 14 residues. The CDR3 is CASSGGQTSDEQYF. In DNA, the CDR3 is TGCGCCAGCAGCGGGGGACAGACTTCGGACGAGCAGTACTTC.

This chain connects TRBV20-1 to TRBJ1-6; 9 bases agree with TRBD1. Trimming took 5 bases from V and 10 from J; bases not matched to a gene: 12. CDR3 size: 15 residues. CDR1 is DFQATT and CDR2 is SNEGSKA in the germline V gene (reference sequence). The CDR3 reads CSALRDRAVWSPLHF. The CDR3 nucleotides are TGCAGTGCTCTCCGGGACAGGGCCGTCTGGTCACCCCTCCACTTT.

The rearrangement joins TRBV29-1 to TRBJ2-7, with 9 bases lining up with TRBD1. Germline CDR1 and CDR2: SQVTM and ANQGSEA. The CDR3 consists of 13 residues. Trimming took 5 bases from V and 5 from J; bases not matched to a gene: 7. The DNA of the CDR3 is TGCAGCGTTTCCGGGACAGGGTACGACGAGCAGTACTTC. It specifies CSVSGTGYDEQYF.

This chain links TRBV9 with TRBJ2-3; D is perhaps TRBD2 (5 bases). Trimming cost V 1 base and J 2 bases, with 17 bases left between them. Germline-derived CDR1 and CDR2 are SGDLS and YYNGEE. This CDR3 is built from 17 residues. This CDR3 reads CASSVKPTRGNTDTQYF. As DNA, the CDR3 is TGTGCCAGCAGCGTAAAACCGACCCGGGGAAACACAGATACGCAGTATTTT. The entire variable domain, with the rest obtained from reference TRBV9 and TRBJ2-3, is as follows: DSGVTQTPKHLITATGQRVTLRCSPRSGDLSVYWYQQSLDQGLQFLIQYYNGEERAKGNILERFSAQQFPDLHSELNLSSLELGDSALYFCASSVKPTRGNTDTQYFGPGTRLTVL.

This chain uses TRBV20-1 with TRBJ1-5, with unresolved D. V gave up 3 bases and J gave up 2 bases, with 17 bases separating them. The CDR3 loop spans 16 amino acids. Germline V lookup: CDR1 DFQATT, CDR2 SNEGSKA (reference sequence). Here the CDR3 DNA reads TGCAGTGCTAGCCCTCCATCGTCGAGGGGCAATCAGCCCCAGCATTTT. This sequence encodes CSASPPSSRGNQPQHF.

The chain uses TRBV11-2 and TRBJ2-1; TRBD2 matches 9 bases. Germline V gene lookup returns CDR1 SGHAT and CDR2 FQNNGV. The J segment lost 7 bases and the V segment lost 1 base, leaving 14 bases of the junction unmatched. The CDR3 contains 18 residues. The CDR3 bases are TGTGCCAGCAGCTTAGTCCAACTAGCGGGTTTCTTCACTAATGAGCAGTTCTTC. The encoded protein is CASSLVQLAGFFTNEQFF.

This chain links TRBV29-1 with TRBJ2-1; D gene unclear. Deletions cut 3 bases from V and 8 bases from J, with 17 bases between. CDR3 length: 14 amino acids. CDR1 SQVTM and CDR2 ANQGSEA come from the germline V gene. The CDR3 here is CSVEFSPGIDEQFF. DNA of the CDR3: TGCAGCGTTGAGTTTAGCCCTGGGATCGATGAGCAGTTCTTC.

The J gene is TRBJ2-3, the V gene TRBV3-1; D not resolved. This CDR3 contains 16 residues. Germline V gives CDR1 LGHDT, CDR2 YNNKEL (reference sequence). Trimming left V 1 base short and J 6 bases short, with 17 bases between. For the CDR3, the DNA is TGTGCCAGCAGCCAAGTAACTGGCGCCCGGTCCGATACGCAGTATTTT. Residues: CASSQVTGARSDTQYF.

The chain combines TRBV29-1 with TRBJ2-4, with 9 bases matching TRBD2. This CDR3 contains 20 residues. Trimming took 0 bases from V and 2 from J; bases not matched to a gene: 17. Germline assignment: CDR1 SQVTM and CDR2 ANQGSEA. This CDR3 is CSVEDPLSREGRRTKNIQYF. CDR3 in DNA: TGCAGCGTTGAAGACCCCCTTTCGCGGGAGGGCCGCCGGACCAAAAACATTCAGTACTTC.

The count of this clonotype is one. The chain carries TRBV29-1 and TRBJ2-1; D perhaps matches TRBD1 (6 bases). The V end was cut by 0 bases, the J end by 4 bases, with 13 bases between. Germline V gives CDR1 SQVTM, CDR2 ANQGSEA. The CDR3 runs 15 residues. Written as DNA, the CDR3 is TGCAGCGTTGAAGATCCCCAGGGGTCGTACAATGAGCAGTTCTTC. Encoded protein: CSVEDPQGSYNEQFF.

This rearrangement joins TRBV7-9 to TRBJ2-5, with 8 bases lining up with TRBD1. This CDR3 contains 16 residues. Germline V gene data show CDR1 as SEHNR and CDR2 as FQNEAQ (reference sequence). Trimming cost V 5 bases and J 1 base; bases outside gene matches: 9. The CDR3 region is CASSTGTGMAQETQYF. The CDR3 DNA follows: TGTGCCAGCAGCACGGGGACAGGTATGGCCCAAGAGACCCAGTACTTC.

The chain's CDR3 is CSYGTASSYEQYF. In DNA, the CDR3 is TGCAGTTATGGGACAGCGTCTTCCTACGAGCAGTACTTC. V and J are TRBV29-1 and TRBJ2-7, with 7 bases fitting TRBD1. This CDR3 has 13 amino acids. Germline lookup yields CDR1 SQVTM and CDR2 ANQGSEA.

The chain has TRBV20-1 and TRBJ1-2; D is uncertain. CDR1 DFQATT and CDR2 SNEGSKA come from the germline V gene (reference sequence). Trimming pared 3 bases from V and 2 bases from J, leaving 16 bases between. The CDR3 length is 15 residues. Here the CDR3 DNA reads TGCAGTGCTAGGCCTCCGGGCAGACCCAACTATGGCTACACCTTC. This gives the protein CSARPPGRPNYGYTF.

The genes are TRBV7-2 and TRBJ2-3; maybe TRBD2 (6 bases). V gave up 3 bases and J gave up 3 bases, with 19 bases separating them. Germline CDR1 and CDR2: SGHTA and FQGNSA. CDR3 length: 17 residues. CDR3 sequence: CASSLGGRAVPTDTQYF. CDR3 nucleotide sequence: TGTGCCAGCAGCTTGGGGGGTAGGGCGGTCCCGACAGATACGCAGTATTTT. Complete variable domain (other parts from reference TRBV7-2 and TRBJ2-3): GAGVSQSPSNKVTEKGKDVELRCDPISGHTALYWYRQSLGQGLEFLIYFQGNSAPDKSGLPSDRFSAERTGGSVSTLTIQRTQQEDSAVYLCASSLGGRAVPTDTQYFGPGTRLTVL.

This chain joins TRBV6-5 and TRBJ1-5, with D possibly being TRBD1 (6 bases). This CDR3 is 14 amino acids long. The germline gives CDR1 MNHEY, CDR2 SVGAGI. Deletions cut 6 bases from V and 6 bases from J, with 15 bases between. The CDR3 coding sequence is TGTGCCAGCAGCCCTACAGGGATCGGTCAGCCCCAGCATTTT. Translated, it gives CASSPTGIGQPQHF.

The chain carries TRBV7-2 and TRBJ2-7; tentative D call: TRBD2 (7 bases). Germline V gives CDR1 SGHTA, CDR2 FQGNSA. CDR3 length equals 15 residues. Trimming took 2 bases from V and 5 from J, leaving 16 bases between them. The CDR3 sequence: CASSLFAGAWDEQYF. CDR3 bases: TGTGCCAGCAGCTTATTCGCGGGGGCCTGGGACGAGCAGTACTTC.

This clonotype occurred a few times. The V and J genes are TRBV7-9 and TRBJ2-7, with D uncertain. Trimming shortened V by 2 bases and J by 2 bases, and 16 bases separated the two germline ends. The CDR3 covers 16 residues. Germline lookup yields CDR1 SEHNR and CDR2 FQNEAQ (reference sequence). CDR3 protein: CASSLSSARITYEQYF. CDR3 bases: TGTGCCAGCAGCTTATCGTCGGCACGGATTACCTACGAGCAGTACTTC.

The gene calls are TRBV7-8 and TRBJ2-3; D gene unclear. Trimming cost V 5 bases and J 4 bases, with 13 bases left between them. The germline V gene encodes CDR1 SGHVS and CDR2 FQNEAQ. There are 14 residues in the CDR3. Written as DNA, the CDR3 is TGTGCCAGCAGCCGCCTGCTGGGGTCAGATACGCAGTATTTT. Translation: CASSRLLGSDTQYF.

This chain links TRBV7-3 with TRBJ2-3; 13 positions agree with TRBD2. The CDR3 totals 16 residues. V shed 6 bases and J 5 bases; nucleotides not matched to a gene: 8. CDR1 is SGHTA and CDR2 is FQGTGA in the germline V gene. For the CDR3, the DNA is TGTGCCAGCAGTCGAGGACTAGCGGGAGAATTAGATACGCAGTATTTT. Translation: CASSRGLAGELDTQYF.

The gene calls are TRBV6-1 and TRBJ2-6, with D possibly being TRBD1 or TRBD2 (5 bases each). From germline, CDR1 is MNHNS and CDR2 SASEGT. V gave up 4 bases and J gave up 0 bases, with 19 bases separating them. The CDR3 is 19 amino acids. The CDR3 reads CASSAIPGPNFSGANVLTF. Here the CDR3 DNA reads TGTGCCAGCAGTGCTATACCGGGACCAAACTTCTCTGGGGCCAACGTCCTGACTTTC.